These T cell receptor beta chains were read from a single sample in a study of T cell responses to AZD1222 COVID-19 vaccine. This table comes from immunoSEQ multiplex PCR, and its TCRdb copy is limited to in-frame clones, with some not included. The table lists 120,000 or so clones, 85% to 90% of them singletons. The material was peripheral blood, obtained on day 0 of MenACWY control vaccination. The receptors shown here come from an adult in good health. Both conserved end residues are trimmed from each CDR3.

v_gene	j_gene	CDR3aa
TRBV6-6	TRBJ2-7	ASSRGLAYEQY
TRBV11-1	TRBJ2-7	ASRPTTSGNSYEQY
TRBV24-1	TRBJ2-2	ATSDPRTGWTGELF
TRBV11-2	TRBJ2-2	ASSWRPGLAGGNTGELF
TRBV2	TRBJ2-1	ASRLAGWPGEQF
TRBV6-1	TRBJ2-2	ATLAGQGTGELF
TRBV19	TRBJ2-3	ASSKAPGQMQY
TRBV11-3	TRBJ2-7	ASSLAGAREQY
TRBV7-2	TRBJ1-2	ASSLTADYGYT
TRBV11-3	TRBJ2-1	ASSSPILLAGEDNEQF
TRBV5-1	TRBJ2-3	ASSRGLSDTQY
TRBV5-4	TRBJ1-1	ASTTQGLDTEAF
TRBV2	TRBJ2-1	ASRRQGNEQF
TRBV4-2	TRBJ1-4	ASSHSPGAEKLF
TRBV19	TRBJ1-1	ASSIYSTTEAF
TRBV7-9	TRBJ1-6	ASTNSGSPLH
TRBV9	TRBJ1-2	ASSVIPDSNYGYT
TRBV30	TRBJ1-2	AWSEGLFGYT
TRBV28	TRBJ1-2	ASSWQGGYGYT
TRBV5-4	TRBJ1-2	ASSFPGANYGYT
TRBV23-1	TRBJ2-1	ASSHPGLPLNNEQF
TRBV6-5	TRBJ2-2	ASSYVQTGELF
TRBV29-1	TRBJ2-3	SVGDSFNSDTQY
TRBV27	TRBJ1-6	ASRPGWANSPLH
TRBV7-2	TRBJ2-1	ASSPVVGGAPQF
TRBV6-5	TRBJ1-2	ASSTGLVDGYT
TRBV11-3	TRBJ2-5	ASSFPGHLRETQY
TRBV12-3/TRBV12-4	TRBJ1-2	ASSPRMERGYT
TRBV27	TRBJ1-1	ASAFGSADTEAF
TRBV5-1	TRBJ2-2	ASSLGLGGSTGELF
TRBV5-1	TRBJ1-1	ASSLDTGMNTEAF
TRBV19	TRBJ1-2	ASARDTVNYGYT